This T cell receptor beta chain came from a study of T cell responses to AZD1222 COVID-19 vaccine listed by TCRdb under 2021. Looking at the study overall: AZD1222 recipients with second doses at about 4 weeks or about 12 weeks were pooled, because spike-specific TCR depth and breadth did not differ between schedules. A total of approximately 230 trial participants underwent TCR sequencing, of whom nearly 210 received two doses of AZD1222 and some 26 received two doses of the MenACWY control vaccine. Trial participants were enrolled into age subgroups of 18-55, 56-69 and 70-plus years, which contained around 150, 29 and 61 TCR-sequenced participants, respectively. Overall study results and their limits: No day 14 peak-response samples were available, so repertoires were characterized only after the peak T cell response. Nearly half of unique spike-specific TCRs reportedly recognized epitopes outside regions mutated in the B.1.351 and B.1.1.7 variants. In the small 56-69-year group, the increase in depth fell short of significance, most likely because of low power. The vaccine-associated CD4 TCRs covered the entire spike protein, and the dominant responses fell in regions 160-218 and 743-854. After two AZD1222 doses, spike-specific TCR breadth and depth were significantly higher than at day 0 and than in MenACWY recipients. Most participants were white British and females outnumbered males, and the authors suggested that clonal diversity may have been underestimated. Conclusions about previously exposed vaccinees were limited because only six AZD1222 recipients were SARS-CoV-2 seropositive at baseline.

The CDR3 regions of human TCRbeta chains were subjected to immunosequencing. As for the authors' bioinformatics: Repertoire TCRs were checked for matches against a reference library of SARS-CoV-2-specific TCRs that had been generated using the MIRA antigen-specificity platform. Breadth meant the fraction of unique TCRs that were SARS-CoV-2-associated, whereas depth meant the fraction of total T cells that were SARS-CoV-2-associated. Each spike-specific TCR was assigned to its reactive spike region and to a CD4 or CD8 class using the MIRA data. Log10-transformed breadth and depth values were compared by one-way ANOVA with Sidak's multiple comparisons tests. TCRdb took this table from immuneACCESS and kept in-frame rearrangements with V and J called. Such tables lack part of the clones; where checked against another copy, unresolved V genes explain under half of the gap, and the rest is unexplained. V, J and clone size reflect that table, while D and trimming were determined from the DNA. The sample table lists about 150,000 clones, 89% of them with a count of one. The top ten hold around 5% of the sample.

In regard to this clone: The antigen it binds to is not known. No base quality values were provided; no much bigger clone lies one nucleotide off.

This specimen's time point label, interpreted: baseline before first vaccination. The vaccinee samples were drawn from two UK trials, COV001 and COV002, one of which was a single-blind randomized controlled phase 2/3 trial testing AZD1222 (ChAdOx1 nCoV-19) in healthy adults. Trial participant PBMC samples were collected at day 0 and day 28 after the second dose for TCRbeta chain sequencing. This TCR derives from an adult in good health. The specimen comprised peripheral blood, sampled on day 0 of AZD1222 vaccination.

The DNA sequence is TGTGCCTGGAAGGATAAGCCGGGACAGGGGTGGGTTGAAGCTTTCTTT. The translation is CAWKDKPGQGWVEAFF. The receptor chain draws on TRBV30 and TRBJ1-1, with TRBD1 matching 10 junction bases. CDR1 and CDR2 (GTSNPN, SVGIG) derive from the germline V gene (reference sequence). The germline V end is reduced by 4 bases and the J end by 7 bases; junction bases left unmatched: 15. The CDR3 goes from the cysteine to the phenylalanine over 16 residues. Only CDR3 DNA is held: 48 bases, read in frame from base 1.